This TCR beta chain appears in the sequencing data of a study of shared clonotypes between healthy human individuals. Clones were read by immunoSEQ multiplex PCR, and TCRdb kept only the in-frame ones, dropping some. The sample includes millions of clones, 85% to 95% of them seen just once. CD4+ cells yielded CD45RA+ naive and CD45RA-negative memory subsets. This clone was recorded once. The antigen is undetermined. Trimming stripped 3 bases from V and 0 bases from J, with 8 bases between. The CDR3 sequence is 15 residues long. Per the germline V gene, CDR1 is SGHTA and CDR2 is FQGNSA. Study results and caveats: Relative to memory subsets, naive subsets generally showed larger estimated richness. Non-shared clonotypes displayed generation probabilities falling below those of clonotypes present in all four donors.

The rearrangement links TRBV7-2 to TRBJ1-4, with D possibly matching TRBD1 (6 bases). The material sequenced was naive CD4+ T cells sorted from blood. Subset meaning: CD45RA+ positively selected. This TCR came from a young man in good health. The CDR3 reads CASSLTGPTNEKLFF. The CDR3 DNA reads as TGTGCCAGCAGCTTGACAGGCCCAACTAATGAAAAACTGTTTTTT.